This T cell receptor beta chain was identified during a study of identical twins (dated by TCRdb to about 2016). Looking at the study overall: To test whether fetal clonotypes persist, this study deep-sequenced TCR alpha and beta repertoires from monozygotic twins, from unrelated adults of various ages, and from cord blood. To rule out contamination, the twin experiments were replicated at different times with different library preparation protocols. Summary of the overall study and its limitations: Recombination models systematically underestimated out-of-frame TCR alpha sharing in monozygotic twins but agreed with sharing between unrelated individuals. Out-of-frame TCR alpha sequences shared between twins showed an excess of low generation-probability sequences compared with coincidental sharing between unrelated individuals. Because the same donors could not be followed over many years, the conclusions relied on cross-sectional statistical analysis. A weaker excess of twin sharing was found in beta out-of-frame sequences because the signal-to-noise ratio was lowered by fewer shared sequences. Fewer insertions were carried by abundant cord blood beta clonotypes, a similar but weaker trend appeared in young adult naive repertoires, and no such trend appeared in memory repertoires. Invariant T cells such as MAIT and iNKT could partly confound zero-insertion analyses, though diverse VJ usage argued against this for most clonotypes.

Every donor was a healthy Caucasian. Three pairs of female monozygotic twins, all aged 18 to 29 years, were included in the twin cohort. The RNA used for TCR libraries was isolated from peripheral blood mononuclear cells. Library preparation used 5' RACE. Sequencing was carried out with an Illumina HiSeq 2000. Template switching added a universal primer binding site, and the final cDNA carried a unique molecular identifier that allowed TCR cDNA molecules to be counted accurately. Specific primers in the conserved constant-segment region were used to synthesize first-strand cDNA for TCR alpha and beta chains. To control for contamination, each cDNA library was double barcoded with a SMART-Mk sample barcode plus Illumina barcodes. TruSeq adapter sequences, together with Illumina sample barcodes, were added in two successive PCR steps. The TCR alpha and beta cDNA libraries were sequenced on the Illumina HiSeq platform using custom primers. Concerning the study's data processing: MiGEC was used to process raw reads and extract unique molecular identifiers, and MiXCR was used to find CDR3 positions. Recombination models were inferred per individual with the repgenHMM and IGoR tools using an EM algorithm. Shared clonotype analysis was performed with the tcR package in R, normalizing sharing by the product of cloneset sizes. To study raw recombination without the effects of thymic and clonal selection, out-of-frame nonproductive sequences were analyzed. TCRdb cleaned the public reads at Q25 with fastp, built clones with MiXCR and kept in-frame beta chains. Rows with a matching CDR3 protein are joined into one entry that keeps the most common DNA and genes. The V and J calls come from TCRdb's annotation, not from the publication. The sample table contains fewer than 650,000 distinct CDR3 sequences; only one count was recorded for 9% to 10% of them. The top ten constitute under 3% of the sample.

With regard to this clonotype: Its antigen specificity is not known. No quality values exist for individual bases; no much larger clone is one base distant.

V trim: 1 base; J trim: 9 bases; unmatched bases: 8. As encoded in the germline V gene (reference sequence), CDR1 is DFQATT while CDR2 is SNEGSKA. Including cysteine and phenylalanine, the CDR3 has 16 amino acids. The entry retains the CDR3 DNA only, 48 bases that are in frame from base 1. Another study also made use of these data, one on yellow fever vaccine responses in identical twins. The second study, in turn, reports: According to the authors, in identical twins the way T cells responded to vaccination appeared partly convergent and partly personalized. Focusing on identical twins, the study followed the T cell clones that responded to the vaccine, and did so with precision.

The source is a woman aged 18-30 years in good health. The sample taken for sequencing was PBMCs. This chain is built from TRBV20-1 and TRBJ2-1; TRBD2 lines up with 14 middle nucleotides. The sequenced DNA: TGCAGTGCTAGAGGCCTGACTAGCGGGGGGGCCTTTGAGCAGTTCTTC. Translated, it gives CSARGLTSGGAFEQFF.